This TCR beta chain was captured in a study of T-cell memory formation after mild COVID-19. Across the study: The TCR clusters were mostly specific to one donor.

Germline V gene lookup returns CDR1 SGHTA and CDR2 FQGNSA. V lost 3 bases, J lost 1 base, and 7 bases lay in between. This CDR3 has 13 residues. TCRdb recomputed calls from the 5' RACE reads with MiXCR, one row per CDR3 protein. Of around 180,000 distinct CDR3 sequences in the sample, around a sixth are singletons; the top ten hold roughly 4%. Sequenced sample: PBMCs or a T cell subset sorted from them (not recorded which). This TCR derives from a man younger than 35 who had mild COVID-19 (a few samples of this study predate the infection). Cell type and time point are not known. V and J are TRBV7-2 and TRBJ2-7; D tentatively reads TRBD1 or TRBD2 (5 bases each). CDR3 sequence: CASSFGASYEQYF. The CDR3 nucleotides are TGTGCCAGCAGCTTCGGGGCTTCCTACGAGCAGTACTTC.